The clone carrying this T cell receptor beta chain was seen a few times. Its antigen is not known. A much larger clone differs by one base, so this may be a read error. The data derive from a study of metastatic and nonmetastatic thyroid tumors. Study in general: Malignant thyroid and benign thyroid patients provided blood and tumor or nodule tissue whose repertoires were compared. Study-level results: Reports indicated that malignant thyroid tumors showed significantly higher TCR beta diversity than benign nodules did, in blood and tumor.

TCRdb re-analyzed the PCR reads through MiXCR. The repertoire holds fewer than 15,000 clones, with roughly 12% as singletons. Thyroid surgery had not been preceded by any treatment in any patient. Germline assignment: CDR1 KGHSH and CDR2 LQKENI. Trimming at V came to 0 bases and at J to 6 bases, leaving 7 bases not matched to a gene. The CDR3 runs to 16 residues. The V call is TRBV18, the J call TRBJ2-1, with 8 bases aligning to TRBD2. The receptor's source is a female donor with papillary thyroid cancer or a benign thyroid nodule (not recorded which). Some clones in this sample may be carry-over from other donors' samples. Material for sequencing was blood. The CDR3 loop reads CASSPPRAGEGNEQFF. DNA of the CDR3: TGTGCCAGCTCACCACCCAGAGCGGGAGAAGGCAATGAGCAGTTCTTC.